This T cell receptor (beta chain) originates from a study of graft-versus-host responses after intestinal transplantation. A note on this clone: As yet, its antigen is unknown.

Study-level findings and limits: GvH clones were found in recipient marrow; some appeared first in ileum or blood.

The V gene's germline CDR1 is GTSNPN and CDR2 SVGIG (reference sequence). V shed 3 bases and J 2 bases; nucleotides not matched to a gene: 13. This CDR3 spans 17 amino acids. The table came from immunoSEQ multiplex PCR; TCRdb's copy has only in-frame clones and leaves some out. This table holds some 86,000 clones, roughly nine tenths found once. The chain links TRBV30 to TRBJ1-3, with TRBD1 matching over 7 bases. The sample was unstimulated CD4+ T cells sorted from spleen or lymph node cells, taken before intestinal transplant. The TCR was taken from a human donor who received an intestinal transplant. In nucleotides, the CDR3 is TGTGCCTGGAGCCGCTCCGGGACAGCGCTACCTGGAAACACCATATATTTT. Protein product: CAWSRSGTALPGNTIYF. Complete variable domain (other parts from reference TRBV30 and TRBJ1-3): SQTIHQWPATLVQPVGSPLSLECTVEGTSNPNLYWYRQAAGRGLQLLFYSVGIGQISSEVPQNLSASRPQDRQFILSSKKLLLSDSGFYLCAWSRSGTALPGNTIYFGEGSWLTVV.